This T cell receptor beta chain was recorded in a study of PD-L1 blockade in urothelial cancer. Study-level findings and limits: Better progression-free and overall survival followed lower pretreatment blood clonality.

Data came from immunoSEQ multiplex PCR; TCRdb stores just in-frame clones and leaves some out. Here the sample spans about 49,000 clones, roughly 85% being singletons. With regard to this clone: Its antigen remains unidentified.

The CDR3 sequence is 16 residues long. Germline assignment: CDR1 WNHNN and CDR2 SYGVQD (reference sequence). The V end was cut by 5 bases, the J end by 0 bases, with 14 bases between. This TCR was recovered from a man aged 60 to 69 with urothelial cancer. The chain has TRBV10-1 and TRBJ1-5, with a possible D match to TRBD1 (5 bases). This specimen was PBMCs, taken around atezolizumab (anti-PD-L1) treatment. In DNA form, the CDR3 reads TGCGCCAGCAGTAACCTGACAGACCCTAGCAATCAGCCCCAGCATTTT. This encodes CASSNLTDPSNQPQHF.